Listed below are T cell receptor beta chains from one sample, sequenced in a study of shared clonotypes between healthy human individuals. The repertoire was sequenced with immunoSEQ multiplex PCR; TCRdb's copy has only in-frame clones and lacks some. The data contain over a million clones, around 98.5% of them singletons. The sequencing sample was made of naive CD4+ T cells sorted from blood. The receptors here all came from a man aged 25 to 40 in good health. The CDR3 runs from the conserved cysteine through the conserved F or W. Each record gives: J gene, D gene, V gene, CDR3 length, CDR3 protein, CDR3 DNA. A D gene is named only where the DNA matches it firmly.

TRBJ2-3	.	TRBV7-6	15	CASSGASSYTDTQYF	TGTGCCAGCAGCGGCGCTAGCAGTTACACAGATACGCAGTATTTT
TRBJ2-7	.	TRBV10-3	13	CAISGISVYEQYF	TGTGCCATCAGCGGAATTTCTGTCTACGAGCAGTACTTC
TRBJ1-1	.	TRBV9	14	CASSAQDTITEAFF	TGTGCCAGCAGCGCCCAGGATACGATCACTGAAGCTTTCTTT
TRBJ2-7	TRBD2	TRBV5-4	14	CASSQGPSGVWQYF	TGTGCCAGCAGCCAAGGGCCCAGCGGGGTTTGGCAGTACTTC
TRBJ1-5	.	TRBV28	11	CASSLGDSQHF	TGTGCCAGCAGTTTGGGGGACTCTCAGCATTTT
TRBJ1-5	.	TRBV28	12	CASSLFDQPQHF	TGTGCCAGCAGTCTTTTCGATCAGCCCCAGCATTTT
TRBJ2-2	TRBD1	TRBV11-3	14	CASSFGQGAGELFF	TGTGCCAGCAGCTTCGGGCAGGGGGCCGGGGAGCTGTTTTTT
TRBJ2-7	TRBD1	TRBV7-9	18	CASSPPVYRDRASYEQYF	TGTGCCAGCAGCCCACCGGTTTACCGGGACAGGGCCTCGTACGAGCAGTACTTC
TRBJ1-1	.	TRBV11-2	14	CASSRGRANTEAFF	TGTGCCAGCAGCCGAGGACGGGCGAACACTGAAGCTTTCTTT
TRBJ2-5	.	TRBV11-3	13	CASSLRWEETQYF	TGTGCCAGCAGCTTACGGTGGGAAGAGACCCAGTACTTC
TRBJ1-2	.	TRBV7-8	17	CASSLGVMAADNYGYTF	TGTGCCAGCAGCTTAGGGGTGATGGCGGCGGATAACTATGGCTACACCTTC